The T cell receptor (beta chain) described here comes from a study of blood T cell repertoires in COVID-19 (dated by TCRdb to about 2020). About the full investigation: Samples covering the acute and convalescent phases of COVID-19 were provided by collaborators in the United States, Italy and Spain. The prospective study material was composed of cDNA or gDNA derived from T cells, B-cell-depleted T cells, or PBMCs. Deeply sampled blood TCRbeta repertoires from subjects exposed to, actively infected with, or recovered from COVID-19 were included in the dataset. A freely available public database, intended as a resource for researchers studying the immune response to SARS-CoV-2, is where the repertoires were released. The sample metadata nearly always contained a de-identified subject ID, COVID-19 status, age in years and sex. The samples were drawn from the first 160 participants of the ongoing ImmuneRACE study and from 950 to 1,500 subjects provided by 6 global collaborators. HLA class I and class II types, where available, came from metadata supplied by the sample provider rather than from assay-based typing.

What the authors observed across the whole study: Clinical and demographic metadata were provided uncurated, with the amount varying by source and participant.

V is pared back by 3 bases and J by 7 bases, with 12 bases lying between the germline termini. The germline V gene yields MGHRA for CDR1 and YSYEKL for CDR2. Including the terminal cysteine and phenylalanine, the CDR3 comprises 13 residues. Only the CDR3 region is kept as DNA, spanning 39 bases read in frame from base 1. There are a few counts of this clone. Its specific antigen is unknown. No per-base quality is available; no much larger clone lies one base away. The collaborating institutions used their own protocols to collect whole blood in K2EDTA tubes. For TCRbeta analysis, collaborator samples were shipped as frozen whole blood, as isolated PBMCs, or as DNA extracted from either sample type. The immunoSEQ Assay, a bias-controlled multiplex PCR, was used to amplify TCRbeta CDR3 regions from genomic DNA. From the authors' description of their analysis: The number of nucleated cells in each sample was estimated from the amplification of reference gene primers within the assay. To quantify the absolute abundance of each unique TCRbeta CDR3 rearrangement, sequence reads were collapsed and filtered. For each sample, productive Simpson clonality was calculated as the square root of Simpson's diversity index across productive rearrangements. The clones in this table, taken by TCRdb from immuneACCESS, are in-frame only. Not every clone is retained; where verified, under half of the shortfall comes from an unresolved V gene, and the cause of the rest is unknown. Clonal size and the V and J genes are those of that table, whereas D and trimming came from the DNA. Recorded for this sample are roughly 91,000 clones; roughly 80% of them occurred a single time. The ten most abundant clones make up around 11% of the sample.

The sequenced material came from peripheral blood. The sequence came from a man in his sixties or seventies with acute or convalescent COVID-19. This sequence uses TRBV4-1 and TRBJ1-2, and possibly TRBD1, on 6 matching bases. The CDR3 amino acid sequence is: CASSHPGERGYTF. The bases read TGCGCCAGCAGCCACCCAGGGGAACGTGGCTACACCTTC.